These T cell receptor beta chains were read from a single sample in a study of cytomegalovirus exposure and HLA in healthy donors. The repertoire was sequenced with immunoSEQ multiplex PCR; TCRdb's copy has only in-frame clones and lacks some. The sample lists about 130,000 clones; over 75% were seen once. Sequenced: PBMCs. The origin of the receptors is a man between 18 and 29 years old in good health and CMV-seropositive. The CDR3 runs from the conserved cysteine through the conserved F or W. The D gene is left open where the match is weak. Only some rows state a clone size, as once, few, many or a class for expanded clones.

>TRBV14|TRBJ1-1|-|TRBD1
CASSQVTGGTEAFF
TGTGCCAGCAGCCAAGTTACAGGGGGCACTGAAGCTTTCTTT
>TRBV10-2|TRBJ1-6|-|TRBD1
CASGTGGTLNSPLHF
TGCGCCAGCGGGACAGGGGGGACCCTTAATTCACCCCTCCACTTT
>TRBV30|TRBJ1-2|-|TRBD1
CAWSVEGAHGYTF
TGTGCCTGGAGTGTGGAGGGGGCACATGGCTACACCTTC
>TRBV19|TRBJ1-1|many|-
CASSMGQNTEAFF
TGTGCCAGTAGTATGGGACAAAACACTGAAGCTTTCTTT
>TRBV6-6|TRBJ2-1|-|-
CASTSAYSYNEQFF
TGTGCCAGCACCAGCGCCTACTCCTACAATGAGCAGTTCTTC
>TRBV21-1|TRBJ2-7|-|-
CASSPTHVGQDDYEQYF
TGTGCCAGCAGTCCCACTCACGTGGGACAGGACGACTACGAGCAGTACTTC
>TRBV5-1|TRBJ2-7|-|TRBD1
CASSLASRDRFPYEQYF
TGCGCCAGCAGCTTGGCCTCCCGGGACAGATTTCCCTACGAGCAGTACTTC
>TRBV5-1|TRBJ1-3|-|TRBD1
CASSSRGSSGNTIYF
TGCGCCAGCAGCTCCAGGGGGAGCTCTGGAAACACCATATATTTT
>TRBV4-3|TRBJ2-5|-|-
CASSQDLAQETQYF
TGCGCCAGCAGCCAAGATCTGGCTCAAGAGACCCAGTACTTC
>TRBV30|TRBJ2-1|-|-
CAWSTGLFSPHEQFF
TGTGCCTGGAGTACCGGACTATTCTCTCCCCATGAGCAGTTCTTC
>TRBV10-3|TRBJ2-7|-|-
CAISGDDSISYEQYF
TGTGCCATCAGTGGTGATGACAGCATCTCCTACGAGCAGTACTTC
>TRBV18|TRBJ2-1|-|-
CASSPGGEQFF
TGTGCCAGCTCACCGGGGGGTGAGCAGTTCTTC
>TRBV6-5|TRBJ1-1|-|TRBD1
CASSRRGDTEAFF
TGTGCCAGCAGCCGCAGGGGGGACACTGAAGCTTTCTTT
>TRBV30|TRBJ1-1|-|-
CAWEDTGYTEAFF
TGTGCCTGGGAAGACACGGGGTACACTGAAGCTTTCTTT
>TRBV7-2|TRBJ1-1|-|-
CASSLVSSGSEAFF
TGTGCCAGCAGCTTAGTTTCTTCCGGGTCTGAAGCTTTCTTT
>TRBV11-2|TRBJ2-1|few|TRBD2
CASSFNSGGNEQFF
TGTGCCAGCAGCTTTAATAGCGGGGGGAATGAGCAGTTCTTC
>TRBV7-9|TRBJ2-7|-|TRBD1
CASSLKTGASRSYEQYF
TGTGCCAGCAGCTTAAAGACAGGGGCTAGTAGATCCTACGAGCAGTACTTC
>TRBV7-8|TRBJ2-3|few|TRBD2
CASSLAAGGLIDTQYF
TGTGCCAGCAGCTTAGCAGCGGGAGGGTTAATAGATACGCAGTATTTT
>TRBV9|TRBJ2-6|-|-
CASLGANVLTF
TGTGCCAGCCTAGGGGCCAACGTCCTGACTTTC
>TRBV7-6|TRBJ1-1|-|-
CASSSGPEVGMNTEAFF
TGTGCCAGCAGCTCAGGCCCCGAGGTCGGGATGAACACTGAAGCTTTCTTT
>TRBV19|TRBJ1-2|-|-
CASNGVGGGYTF
TGTGCCAGTAATGGAGTCGGCGGGGGCTACACCTTC
>TRBV5-8|TRBJ2-7|-|-
CASSLGRSYEQYF
TGTGCCAGCAGCCTGGGACGGAGCTACGAGCAGTACTTC
>TRBV6-5|TRBJ2-2|-|-
CASSGGNTGELFF
TGTGCCAGCAGCGGGGGGAACACCGGGGAGCTGTTTTTT
>TRBV11-2|TRBJ1-6|once|-
CASSLGHNSPLHF
TGTGCCAGCAGCTTGGGGCATAATTCACCCCTCCACTTT
>TRBV5-5|TRBJ2-1|-|TRBD2
CASSLEAPSGDEQFF
TGTGCCAGCAGCCTGGAGGCGCCTAGCGGGGATGAGCAGTTCTTC
>TRBV13|TRBJ1-4|-|TRBD1
CASSGTANEKLFF
TGTGCCAGCAGCGGGACAGCTAATGAAAAACTGTTTTTT
>TRBV7-8|TRBJ1-6|-|-
CASSLAQDTGSYNSPLHF
TGTGCCAGCAGCTTAGCGCAGGACACCGGCTCCTATAATTCACCCCTCCACTTT
>TRBV14|TRBJ2-1|-|-
CASSQFSLAYREQFF
TGTGCCAGCAGCCAATTCTCTCTCGCCTACAGGGAGCAGTTCTTC
>TRBV7-9|TRBJ1-2|-|-
CASSSHRQENYGYTF
TGTGCCAGCAGCTCTCATCGACAGGAGAACTATGGCTACACCTTC
>TRBV27|TRBJ2-1|-|TRBD1
CASSPTDRRMLVNEQFF
TGTGCCAGCAGTCCCACGGACAGGCGTATGTTGGTGAATGAGCAGTTCTTC
>TRBV30|TRBJ2-5|-|-
CAWSVRSGDISQYF
TGTGCCTGGAGTGTACGTTCAGGGGACATCTCCCAGTACTTC
>TRBV7-9|TRBJ2-2|-|-
CASRPETRNTGELFF
TGTGCCAGCAGACCTGAAACTAGGAACACCGGGGAGCTGTTTTTT
>TRBV25-1|TRBJ1-1|many|TRBD1
CASSEDRAGSEAFF
TGTGCCAGCAGTGAAGACAGGGCTGGCTCTGAAGCTTTCTTT
>TRBV7-9|TRBJ1-1|once|TRBD1
CSSSLQGLEVNTEAFF
TGTTCCAGCAGCTTACAGGGGTTAGAGGTGAACACTGAAGCTTTCTTT
>TRBV5-4|TRBJ2-2|-|-
CASSLWQGGTGELFF
TGTGCCAGCAGCTTATGGCAGGGAGGCACCGGGGAGCTGTTTTTT
>TRBV5-4|TRBJ1-2|once|-
CASSLKGLYGYTF
TGTGCCAGCAGCCTCAAGGGGCTCTATGGCTACACCTTC
>TRBV18|TRBJ2-1|-|-
CASSPPVGGQINEQFF
TGTGCCAGCTCACCACCGGTTGGCGGACAGATCAATGAGCAGTTCTTC
>TRBV6-1|TRBJ1-3|-|TRBD1
CASSETGSGNTIYF
TGTGCCAGCAGCGAGACAGGGTCTGGAAACACCATATATTTT
>TRBV11-2|TRBJ1-1|-|-
CASSLLVGGLLVNTEAFF
TGTGCCAGCAGCTTACTTGTCGGGGGTTTATTGGTGAACACTGAAGCTTTCTTT
>TRBV30|TRBJ2-7|-|-
CAWSVAGYEQYF
TGTGCCTGGAGTGTGGCGGGGTACGAGCAGTACTTC
>TRBV10-3|TRBJ2-3|-|-
CAISESGDTQYF
TGTGCCATCAGTGAGTCTGGCGATACGCAGTATTTT
>TRBV7-2|TRBJ1-1|once|TRBD1
CASSLTGQVGGTEAFF
TGTGCCAGCAGCTTAACGGGACAGGTTGGTGGGACTGAAGCTTTCTTT
>TRBV6-6|TRBJ1-6|-|-
CASSYSQFNSPLHF
TGTGCCAGCAGTTACTCCCAGTTTAATTCACCCCTCCACTTT
>TRBV7-8|TRBJ2-1|once|-
CASSLISGPQFF
TGTGCCAGCAGCTTAATAAGCGGGCCGCAGTTCTTC
>TRBV5-1|TRBJ2-2|once|-
CASSLGGNTGELFF
TGCGCCAGCAGCTTAGGGGGAAATACCGGGGAGCTGTTTTTT
>TRBV5-4|TRBJ2-7|-|TRBD2
CASSPGGRDREQYF
TGTGCCAGCAGCCCCGGGGGGAGAGACCGCGAGCAGTACTTC
>TRBV30|TRBJ1-6|-|TRBD1
CAWSVRVGTGDNSPLHF
TGTGCCTGGAGTGTACGGGTCGGGACAGGGGATAATTCACCCCTCCACTTT
>TRBV10-3|TRBJ2-7|few|-
CAISESGGPTPGEQYF
TGTGCCATCAGTGAGTCAGGGGGACCAACGCCGGGTGAGCAGTACTTC